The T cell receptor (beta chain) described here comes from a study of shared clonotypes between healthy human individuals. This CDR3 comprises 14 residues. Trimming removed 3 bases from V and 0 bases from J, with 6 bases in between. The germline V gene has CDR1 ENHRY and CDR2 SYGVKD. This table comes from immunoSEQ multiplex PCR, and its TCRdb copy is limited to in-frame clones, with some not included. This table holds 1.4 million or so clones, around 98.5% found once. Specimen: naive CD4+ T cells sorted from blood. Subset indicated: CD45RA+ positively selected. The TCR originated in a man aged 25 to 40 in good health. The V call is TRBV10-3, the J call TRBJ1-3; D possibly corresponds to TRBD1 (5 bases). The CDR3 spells CAISEQASGNTIYF. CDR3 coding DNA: TGTGCCATCAGTGAACAGGCCTCTGGAAACACCATATATTTT.